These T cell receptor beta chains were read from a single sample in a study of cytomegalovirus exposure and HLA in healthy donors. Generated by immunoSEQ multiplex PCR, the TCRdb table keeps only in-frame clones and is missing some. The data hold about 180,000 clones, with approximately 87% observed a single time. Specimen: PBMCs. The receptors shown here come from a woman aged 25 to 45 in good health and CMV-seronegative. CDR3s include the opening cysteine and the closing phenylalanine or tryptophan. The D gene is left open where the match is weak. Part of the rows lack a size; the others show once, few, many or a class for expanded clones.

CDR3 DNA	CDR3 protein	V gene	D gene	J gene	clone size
TGTGCCAGCAGGGAACGGGGTAGCGGGGCAGGGGAGCAGTACTTC	CASRERGSGAGEQYF	TRBV7-9	TRBD2	TRBJ2-7	once
TGCAGCTCGACAGGGAGCACAGATACGCAGTATTTT	CSSTGSTDTQYF	TRBV29-1	TRBD1	TRBJ2-3	.
TGTGCCAGTAGTTCGAGCGGGGGGGCCTACAATGAGCAGTTCTTC	CASSSSGGAYNEQFF	TRBV19	TRBD2	TRBJ2-1	once
TGTGCCCTGAGGGCAGGGAACACTGAAGCTTTCTTT	CALRAGNTEAFF	TRBV30	.	TRBJ1-1	.
TGTGCCACCAGGGAGACAGGCGATTCCTATGGCTACACCTTC	CATRETGDSYGYTF	TRBV15	.	TRBJ1-2	.
TGTGCCAGCAGCTTGGCAGGACTGAATAATTCACCCCTCCACTTT	CASSLAGLNNSPLHF	TRBV5-5	.	TRBJ1-6	.
TGTGCCAGCAGCGCCGACAATGAGCAGTTCTTC	CASSADNEQFF	TRBV9	.	TRBJ2-1	.
TGTGCCAGCAGCCCGGAGACTGATTATTACTACAATGAGCAGTTCTTC	CASSPETDYYYNEQFF	TRBV4-2	.	TRBJ2-1	.
TGTGCCAGCAGCGGGGGTTACTCCTACAATGAGCAGTTCTTC	CASSGGYSYNEQFF	TRBV27	.	TRBJ2-1	.
TGTGCTAGTGGTTCGGGAGGGGTTACAGGGACCCACGAGCAGTACTTC	CASGSGGVTGTHEQYF	TRBV12-5	TRBD2	TRBJ2-7	.
TGTGCCAGCAGCTTAGTCCTGAGCTACGGGGGGGGCAATGAGCAGTTCTTC	CASSLVLSYGGGNEQFF	TRBV7-9	TRBD2	TRBJ2-1	.
TGCGCCAGCAGCCAAGATTGGCAGGGCCATGGCGAGCAGTACTTC	CASSQDWQGHGEQYF	TRBV4-1	.	TRBJ2-7	.
TGTGCCAGCAGTCCCGGCACTGAAGCTTTCTTT	CASSPGTEAFF	TRBV25-1	.	TRBJ1-1	.
TGTGCCAGCAGACAGCTCTCGGTGGGCGAGCAGTACTTC	CASRQLSVGEQYF	TRBV6-1	.	TRBJ2-7	.
TGTGCCAGCAGTTTATCACCGCCGGGACAGTCCTACGAGCAGTACTTC	CASSLSPPGQSYEQYF	TRBV27	TRBD1	TRBJ2-7	.
TGTGCCAGCAGCCAAGGGACAGGGTTCATGAACACTGAAGCTTTCTTT	CASSQGTGFMNTEAFF	TRBV14	TRBD1	TRBJ1-1	.
TGTGCCAGCAGTAGAACCGGGACATCTTCTGGCTACACCTTC	CASSRTGTSSGYTF	TRBV7-9	.	TRBJ1-2	.
TGTGCCAGCAGCCCTCCGTCGACTAGCTCCTACAATGAGCAGTTCTTC	CASSPPSTSSYNEQFF	TRBV7-8	.	TRBJ2-1	.
TGTGCCAGCAGTTACCCGGGAGGGGGCACAGATACGCAGTATTTT	CASSYPGGGTDTQYF	TRBV6-6	TRBD2	TRBJ2-3	.
TGTGCCAGCAGTGAAGGGTATAGCGGGGCAGATACGCAGTATTTT	CASSEGYSGADTQYF	TRBV25-1	TRBD2	TRBJ2-3	.
TGTGCCAGCAGTATGGAGGGGTCCTACGAGCAGTACTTC	CASSMEGSYEQYF	TRBV7-9	.	TRBJ2-7	.
TGTGCCAGCAGTTACTTGAGTACAGGGGCTAACTATGGCTACACCTTC	CASSYLSTGANYGYTF	TRBV6-5	TRBD1	TRBJ1-2	.
TGTGCCAGCAGTGCGACCCAGGGGGCCGGGGAGCTGTTTTTT	CASSATQGAGELFF	TRBV2	TRBD1	TRBJ2-2	once